The source of this TCR beta chain is a study of immune heterogeneity within non-small cell lung tumors. Bulk tumor genomic DNA served as template, at 600 ng per sample. The authors collected several far-apart biopsies from each primary tumor during surgery. Those enrolled were patients newly diagnosed with untreated non-small cell lung cancer and undergoing curative surgery. Germline-derived CDR1 and CDR2 are DFQATT and SNEGSKA (reference sequence). The CDR3 totals 11 residues. In the case of this clonotype: A single base separates this from a much larger clone, so it may be a read error.

TCR beta CDR3 was amplified by multiplex PCR using 32 V and 13 J primers. One entry per CDR3 protein results from TCRdb running MiXCR on the multiplex PCR reads. The sample includes fewer than 25,000 distinct CDR3 sequences, around 26% seen only once; the top ten take roughly 4.3%. The sequence was obtained from a man aged 35 to 55 with non-small cell lung cancer. The material sequenced was lung tumor tissue. The chain carries TRBV20-1 and TRBJ1-2; no reliable D call. The DNA for the CDR3 is TGCAGTGCTAGAGATGTCTATAGCTACACCTTC. Translated, it gives CSARDVYSYTF.